Following are 27 T cell receptor beta chains from one sample sequenced in a study of blood T cell repertoires in COVID-19. TCRdb's copy holds only in-frame clones and misses some; the assay was immunoSEQ multiplex PCR. The sample has 330,000 or so clones; roughly 90% are singletons. The sample consisted of PBMCs or T cells enriched from blood (not recorded which). The receptors shown here come from a woman in her twenties or thirties who had recovered from COVID-19.

The chain uses TRBV2 and TRBJ1-1; 10 bases line up with TRBD1. The CDR3 runs 14 residues. Germline V gene lookup returns CDR1 SNHLY and CDR2 FYNNEI. V lost 6 bases to trimming and J lost 8 bases; unmatched junction nucleotides: 9. CDR3 region: CASRGRDRGREAFF. As DNA, the CDR3 is TGTGCCAGCAGGGGTCGGGACAGGGGAAGAGAAGCTTTCTTT.

This clone was recorded only once. The chain has TRBV7-8 and TRBJ1-6; 9 nucleotides align to TRBD1. J was trimmed by 6 bases and V by 6 bases; bases with no gene match: 6. There are 15 residues in the CDR3. Germline loops: CDR1 SGHVS, CDR2 FQNEAQ. The CDR3 here is CASSWTGDSNSPLHF. Written as DNA, the CDR3 is TGTGCCAGCAGTTGGACAGGGGATAGTAATTCACCCCTCCACTTT.

The V call is TRBV6-6, the J call TRBJ2-1, with 8 bases identical to TRBD2. The CDR3 is 14 residues long. Trimming at V came to 6 bases and at J to 7 bases, leaving 8 bases not matched to a gene. Germline V CDR1 and CDR2: MNHNY, SVGAGI (reference sequence). CDR3 DNA sequence: TGTGCCAGCAGGGGAGCGGGAGAGGTAAATGAGCAGTTCTTC. Translating it yields CASRGAGEVNEQFF.

This CDR3 reads CASSAGTDPYEQYF. The CDR3, as DNA: TGTGCCAGCAGCGCCGGGACAGATCCCTACGAGCAGTACTTC. The chain links TRBV7-9 to TRBJ2-7, with TRBD1 identical over 7 bases. The CDR3 consists of 14 residues. Per the germline V gene, CDR1 is SEHNR and CDR2 is FQNEAQ (reference sequence). With 5 bases clipped from V and 2 bases from J, the junction kept 6 bases outside the gene matches.

The V and J genes are TRBV19 and TRBJ1-2; 8 bases are shared with TRBD1. The CDR3 totals 15 residues. With V trimmed by 4 bases and J by 4 bases, 8 bases remained unmatched. Per the germline V gene, CDR1 is LNHDA and CDR2 is SQIVND (reference sequence). The CDR3 here is CASSTGTGSTYGYTF. The CDR3 DNA reads TGTGCCAGTAGTACTGGGACAGGTTCAACCTATGGCTACACCTTC. Using reference TRBV19 and TRBJ1-2 for the parts outside the CDR3, the full variable domain is DGGITQSPKYLFRKEGQNVTLSCEQNLNHDAMYWYRQDPGQGLRLIYYSQIVNDFQKGDIAEGYSVSREKKESFPLTVTSAQKNPTAFYLCASSTGTGSTYGYTFGSGTRLTVV.

This chain links TRBV2 with TRBJ1-2; 7 bases are a match to TRBD1. The CDR3 loop spans 14 amino acids. CDR1 is SNHLY and CDR2 is FYNNEI in the germline V gene. J was trimmed by 8 bases and V by 8 bases; bases with no gene match: 14. The CDR3 region is CASRGLKGAGGYTF. DNA for the CDR3: TGTGCCAGCCGGGGCCTCAAGGGGGCGGGAGGCTACACCTTC.

In this sample, this clone turned up once. In DNA form, the CDR3 reads TGTGCCAGCAGTGGTTTAGCCCGCCCTAGCACAGATACGCAGTATTTT. This encodes CASSGLARPSTDTQYF. The rearrangement uses TRBV6-1 and TRBJ2-3, with unresolved D. The V gene's germline CDR1 is MNHNS and CDR2 SASEGT. CDR3 length: 16 residues. Trimming took off 4 bases at V and 0 bases at J, with 14 bases between the two ends.

The chain uses TRBV6-1 and TRBJ2-7; 13 nucleotides agree with TRBD2. CDR1 and CDR2 from the germline V gene are MNHNS and SASEGT. The CDR3 is 16 residues long. V dropped 0 bases and J dropped 3; count of bases not matched to a gene: 2. The CDR3: CASSEAGTSGVYEQYF. The CDR3 DNA is TGTGCCAGCAGTGAAGCGGGGACTAGCGGGGTCTACGAGCAGTACTTC.

The V call is TRBV9, the J call TRBJ2-1; tentatively, D is TRBD1 (5 bases). The V gene lost 0 bases and the J gene lost 3 bases, with 7 bases spanning the gap. CDR3 length equals 14 residues. The germline gives CDR1 SGDLS, CDR2 YYNGEE. CDR3 amino acids: CASSVGQNYNEQFF. As DNA, the CDR3 is TGTGCCAGCAGCGTAGGACAGAACTACAATGAGCAGTTCTTC.

This chain connects TRBV6-6 to TRBJ1-5; 7 bases fit TRBD1. The CDR3 length is 14 residues. After removal of 5 bases from V and 9 bases from J, the junction contained 10 bases not matched to a gene. Germline lookup yields CDR1 MNHNY and CDR2 SVGAGI (reference sequence). This CDR3 reads CASSPQGPRGPQHF. In DNA, the CDR3 is TGTGCCAGCAGTCCACAGGGGCCCCGGGGGCCCCAGCATTTT.

The chain links TRBV11-2 to TRBJ2-1; 12 nucleotides agree with TRBD1. V was pared by 3 bases and J by 9 bases, with 12 bases of the junction left unmatched. Germline V gives CDR1 SGHAT, CDR2 FQNNGV. This CDR3 is built from 17 residues. The CDR3 nucleotides are TGTGCCAGCAGCTTTACTATAATTGGGACAGGGGGCATTGAGCAGTTCTTC. As protein: CASSFTIIGTGGIEQFF.

V is TRBV30 and J is TRBJ1-1; 10 bases are shared with TRBD1. The V and J ends lost 8 bases and 3 bases, in that order; junction bases with no gene match: 6. The germline gives CDR1 GTSNPN, CDR2 SVGIG (reference sequence). The CDR3 has 13 amino acids. CDR3 nucleotide sequence: TGTGCCAGCCTTGGACAGGGGGACACTGAAGCTTTCTTT. Translation gives CASLGQGDTEAFF.

Regarding this clone: Additional DNA sequences in this sample encode the identical CDR3. The V gene is TRBV27, the J gene TRBJ1-2; 8 nucleotides match TRBD1. Trimming cost V 6 bases and J 0 bases; bases outside gene matches: 3. This CDR3 has 14 amino acids. Germline-derived CDR1 and CDR2 are MNHEY and SMNVEV (reference sequence). The CDR3 coding sequence is TGTGCCAGCAGCCCGGACAGGGCTAACTATGGCTACACCTTC. It is translated as CASSPDRANYGYTF.

This chain uses TRBV29-1 with TRBJ1-2; 10 nucleotides align to TRBD1. Germline V gives CDR1 SQVTM, CDR2 ANQGSEA. CDR3 size: 13 residues. V was pared by 6 bases and J by 9 bases, with 10 bases of the junction left unmatched. The chain's CDR3 is CSVDLRTGGSYTF. The CDR3 coding sequence is TGCAGCGTCGACCTTAGGACAGGGGGGAGCTACACCTTC.

This sequence joins TRBV2 and TRBJ1-5; TRBD1 agrees at 8 bases. This CDR3 is built from 15 residues. Trimming removed 1 base from V and 4 bases from J; junction bases left unmatched: 3. The germline V gene has CDR1 SNHLY and CDR2 FYNNEI. The CDR3 bases are TGTGCCAGCAGTGAAGGGACAGGGATAAATCAGCCCCAGCATTTT. Protein: CASSEGTGINQPQHF.

The V and J genes are TRBV4-1 and TRBJ1-3, with a weak D call TRBD1 (5 bases). V lost 1 base to trimming and J lost 0 bases, with 16 bases between them. Germline values: CDR1 MGHRA, CDR2 YSYEKL. The CDR3 consists of 18 residues. The CDR3 region is CASSQGWRGPNSGNTIYF. Written as DNA, the CDR3 is TGCGCCAGCAGCCAAGGTTGGAGGGGTCCCAACTCTGGAAACACCATATATTTT.

Here the CDR3 reads CASSPRGQGPPSSYEQYF. The CDR3 DNA follows: TGTGCCAGCTCACCCCGCGGACAGGGTCCACCGAGCTCCTACGAGCAGTACTTC. The rearrangement links TRBV18 to TRBJ2-7, with 8 positions matching TRBD1. Germline-derived CDR1 and CDR2 are KGHSH and LQKENI. V trimming: 3 bases; J trimming: 0 bases; junction bases outside the gene matches: 13. The CDR3 totals 18 residues.

The chain joins TRBV18 to TRBJ1-1; D gene uncertain. The CDR3 totals 15 residues. V lost 1 base to trimming and J lost 1 base, with 10 bases between them. CDR1 and CDR2 (germline): KGHSH, LQKENI. The CDR3 reads CASSPRRQQNTEAFF. The CDR3 nucleotides read TGTGCCAGCTCACCACGGCGGCAACAGAACACTGAAGCTTTCTTT.

CDR3: CASSLYGIADYNEQFF. The CDR3, as DNA: TGTGCCAGCAGCTTGTATGGGATAGCGGATTACAATGAGCAGTTCTTC. The chain joins TRBV5-4 to TRBJ2-1; perhaps TRBD2 as D (6 bases). The germline V and J ends were trimmed by 1 base and 4 bases, with 15 bases remaining between them. This CDR3 region has 16 residues. Germline V gives CDR1 SGHNT, CDR2 YYREEE (reference sequence).

This clone has more than one count but fewer than ten. V is TRBV19 and J is TRBJ2-7; TRBD1 matches at 8 bases. V lost 3 bases and J lost 0; bases outside the gene matches: 4. This CDR3 comprises 15 residues. CDR1 and CDR2 from the germline V gene are LNHDA and SQIVND (reference sequence). The CDR3 DNA is TGTGCCAGTAGTATCCAGGGACAGGCCTCCTACGAGCAGTACTTC. This encodes CASSIQGQASYEQYF.

J is TRBJ2-5 and V is TRBV28, with 9 bases identical to TRBD1. V dropped 6 bases and J dropped 2; count of bases not matched to a gene: 10. Per germline, CDR1 MDHEN and CDR2 SYDVKM. The CDR3 is 16 amino acids. The CDR3 nucleotides are TGTGCCAGCAGCTCCCCCCCCGGGACAGGGCAAGAGACCCAGTACTTC. Protein sequence: CASSSPPGTGQETQYF.

The chain uses TRBV7-9 and TRBJ2-5; no definite D call. CDR1 is SEHNR and CDR2 is FQNEAQ in the germline V gene (reference sequence). V shed 1 base and J shed 0 bases, with 9 bases lying between them. The CDR3 totals 15 residues. CDR3 protein: CASSLGFRNQETQYF. CDR3 DNA sequence: TGTGCCAGCAGCTTAGGGTTCAGGAACCAAGAGACCCAGTACTTC.

V gene TRBV1 combines with J gene TRBJ2-2; whether TRBD2, the table's D call, matches the DNA was not checked. TRBV1 is reported as a pseudogene. The CDR3 is 17 residues long. The CDR3 DNA is TGCACCAGCAGCCAACTTCATAGCGGGGGGGCGACCGGGGAGCTGTTTTTT. Translation: CTSSQLHSGGATGELFF.

This clone showed up just a few times. The chain uses TRBV11-2 and TRBJ2-1, with 7 bases that match TRBD2. This CDR3 spans 16 amino acids. The germline V gene has CDR1 SGHAT and CDR2 FQNNGV. V was pared by 5 bases and J by 8 bases, with 15 bases of the junction left unmatched. This CDR3 is CASSRLRDYPRDEQFF. The CDR3 region has the DNA TGTGCCAGCAGCCGCCTCCGGGACTACCCTCGGGATGAGCAGTTCTTC.

This rearrangement joins TRBV7-2 to TRBJ1-1; D call uncertain. The CDR3 extends over 14 amino acids. The germline V gene encodes CDR1 SGHTA and CDR2 FQGNSA. V was clipped by 6 bases and J by 3 bases, with 14 bases between them. In DNA, the CDR3 is TGTGCCAGCAGGTTCGCAGGCCTCCACACTGAAGCTTTCTTT. Its translation: CASRFAGLHTEAFF.

The chain uses TRBV7-9 and TRBJ1-2; D gene ambiguous. CDR3 length: 11 residues. Trimming took 5 bases from V and 5 from J, leaving 6 bases between them. CDR1 and CDR2 from the germline V gene are SEHNR and FQNEAQ (reference sequence). CDR3 amino acids: CASSPSYGYTF. The CDR3 region has the DNA TGTGCCAGCAGCCCCAGTTATGGCTACACCTTC.

This chain uses TRBV6-4 with TRBJ1-2; possible D gene TRBD1, 6 bases. V lost 9 bases to trimming and J lost 1 base, with 15 bases between them. Germline-derived CDR1 and CDR2 are MRHNA and SNTAGT. The CDR3 runs to 14 residues. The CDR3, as DNA: TGTGCCAGGCAAGGACAGTTTTATAACTATGGCTACACCTTC. Protein sequence: CARQGQFYNYGYTF.